A single sample gave rise to the 11 T cell receptor beta chains below, sequenced in a study of T cell repertoires in cytomegalovirus infection. TCRdb redid the calling of the reads with MiXCR, one entry per CDR3 protein. This sample has fewer than 250,000 distinct CDR3 sequences; approximately 13% occur once, and the top ten carry 1.5% to 2%. Sequenced input: PBMCs. The receptors shown here come from a human donor in good health (CMV status not recorded). Some clones in this sample may be carry-over from other donors' samples.

The chain carries TRBV19 and TRBJ1-3; D is perhaps TRBD1 (6 bases). CDR1 LNHDA and CDR2 SQIVND come from the germline V gene (reference sequence). The CDR3 has 16 amino acids. Trimming stripped 6 bases from V and 0 bases from J, with 15 bases between. Here the CDR3 DNA reads TGTGCCAGTAGCAACCGGGGGCGCCGCTCTGGAAACACCATATATTTT. As protein: CASSNRGRRSGNTIYF.

This rearrangement joins TRBV19 to TRBJ1-2; no clear D gene. The CDR3 runs 12 residues. With 5 bases removed from V and 8 bases from J, the gap between germline ends came to 12 bases. Germline V lookup: CDR1 LNHDA, CDR2 SQIVND (reference sequence). The CDR3 sequence is CASSGLTWGYTF. DNA for the CDR3: TGTGCCAGTAGTGGTCTAACCTGGGGCTACACCTTC.

This clonotype has a handful of counts. V and J are TRBV7-2 and TRBJ1-1; possibly TRBD1 for D (6 bases). V lost 3 bases, J lost 4 bases, and 12 bases lay in between. The CDR3 runs to 14 residues. Germline CDR1 SGHTA, CDR2 FQGNSA. This CDR3 is CASSLGQTSTEAFF. For the CDR3, the DNA is TGTGCCAGCAGCTTGGGACAAACCTCCACTGAAGCTTTCTTT.

The CDR3 nucleotides are TGCAGTGCCCGCCCGTTCTCGTCTGGAAACACCATATATTTT. Encoded protein: CSARPFSSGNTIYF. The chain employs TRBV20-1 and TRBJ1-3, with no clear D. Deletions cut 6 bases from V and 1 base from J, with 13 bases between. The length of the CDR3 is 14 residues. Germline CDR1 is DFQATT and CDR2 is SNEGSKA (reference sequence).

J is TRBJ1-1 and V is TRBV5-1; possibly TRBD1 for D (6 bases). V lost 0 bases and J 5 bases, leaving 14 bases between the germline ends. Germline lookup yields CDR1 SGHRS and CDR2 YFSETQ. The CDR3 covers 15 residues. The CDR3 reads CASSLVQGRGTEAFF. The CDR3 coding sequence is TGCGCCAGCAGCTTGGTGCAGGGGAGAGGGACTGAAGCTTTCTTT. Using reference TRBV5-1 and TRBJ1-1 for the parts outside the CDR3, the full variable domain is KAGVTQTPRYLIKTRGQQVTLSCSPISGHRSVSWYQQTPGQGLQFLFEYFSETQRNKGNFPGRFSGRQFSNSRSEMNVSTLELGDSALYLCASSLVQGRGTEAFFGQGTRLTVV.

A few counts support this clonotype. The J gene is TRBJ2-1, the V gene TRBV25-1; 8 nucleotides match TRBD1. V dropped 8 bases and J dropped 0; count of bases not matched to a gene: 3. This CDR3 region has 14 residues. From germline, CDR1 is MGHDK and CDR2 SYGVNS. The chain's CDR3 is CASSGQGSYNEQFF. CDR3 coding DNA: TGTGCCAGCTCTGGACAGGGCTCCTACAATGAGCAGTTCTTC.

This clonotype was seen many times. The chain employs TRBV7-2 and TRBJ2-7; 10 bases align to TRBD2. The CDR3 loop spans 18 amino acids. Germline loops: CDR1 SGHTA, CDR2 FQGNSA. With V trimmed by 5 bases and J by 1 base, 14 bases remained unmatched. Here the CDR3 reads CASSPTEAGGPRSYEQYF. The CDR3 DNA is TGTGCCAGCAGCCCTACTGAAGCGGGGGGGCCCAGGTCCTACGAGCAGTACTTC.

V and J are TRBV18 and TRBJ2-1; no reliable D call. The CDR3 contains 13 residues. Germline CDR1 is KGHSH and CDR2 is LQKENI. Trimming took 4 bases from V and 7 from J, leaving 11 bases between them. The CDR3 reads CASSLHYDNEQFF. The CDR3 DNA follows: TGTGCCAGCTCACTTCACTATGATAATGAGCAGTTCTTC.

This clonotype has at least ten counts. The rearrangement links TRBV28 to TRBJ2-7; D remains unclear. The germline V gene has CDR1 MDHEN and CDR2 SYDVKM. This CDR3 contains 12 residues. Trimming cost V 7 bases and J 3 bases, with 10 bases left between them. CDR3 in amino acids: CASINANYEQYF. Written as DNA, the CDR3 is TGTGCCAGCATCAACGCCAACTACGAGCAGTACTTC.

The chain is built from TRBV5-6 and TRBJ2-2, with D hard to call. The germline CDR1 and CDR2 sequences are SGHDT and YYEEEE. The CDR3 extends over 15 amino acids. Trimming cost V 0 bases and J 2 bases, with 8 bases left between them. In DNA, the CDR3 is TGTGCCAGCAGCTTGGTCAGGATCAACACCGGGGAGCTGTTTTTT. Protein: CASSLVRINTGELFF.

The table lists this clonotype with many counts. The rearrangement joins TRBV7-2 to TRBJ2-2; no reliable D call. The length of the CDR3 is 11 residues. Germline CDR1 is SGHTA and CDR2 is FQGNSA. V lost 3 bases, J lost 6 bases, and 2 bases lay in between. CDR3 DNA: TGTGCCAGCAGCTTCGCCGGGGAGCTGTTTTTT. The encoded protein is CASSFAGELFF.